The present T cell receptor beta chain was sequenced within a study of CD8 T cells in ankylosing spondylitis. Overall study results and limits: Reportedly, disease-linked clones are significantly enriched in ankylosing spondylitis patients' matched synovial fluid. The study identified a TCR beta motif of fewer than 10 highly homologous variants that appeared characteristic of ankylosing spondylitis blood. Earlier reports found some motif variants in synovial fluid and blood in reactive arthritis.

This clonotype has just a few counts. The antigen remains undetermined. A quantitative 5'-RACE method, one with molecular barcodes, was used to make TCR beta libraries. One entry per CDR3 protein, called by TCRdb with MiXCR from the 5' RACE reads. The data show about 360,000 distinct CDR3 sequences, about 20% seen once. V trimming: 2 bases; J trimming: 0 bases; junction bases outside the gene matches: 8. This CDR3 comprises 18 residues. Germline values: CDR1 SGHVS, CDR2 FQNEAQ. The receptor was isolated from a male donor with ankylosing spondylitis or in good health (not recorded which). This chain connects TRBV7-8 to TRBJ2-7; 12 bases agree with TRBD2. Sample: blood, either unsorted or a sorted T cell fraction (not recorded which). CDR3 in amino acids: CASSLRLAGAYRSYEQYF. For the CDR3, the DNA is TGTGCCAGCAGCTTAAGACTAGCGGGGGCCTACCGCTCCTACGAGCAGTACTTC.